This TCR beta chain was recorded in a study of shared clonotypes between healthy human individuals (TCRdb year 2020). Turning to the overall study: The cohort included three men and a couple of women between 18 and 49 years of age. Each donor's leukapheresis produced roughly between roughly 0.9 and 9 billion PBMCs. For each donor, CD4 naive and CD4 memory were each run on three plates, CD8 naive on two plates, and CD8 memory on one plate. Different laboratories and diverse techniques were used to prepare libraries and sequence TCR repertoires, to increase sequencing depth and limit assay-specific biases. Blood TCR repertoires of about five healthy adults were deeply sequenced to estimate repertoire size and the extent of clonotype sharing between individuals.

Donors were healthy HIV-negative adults with no recently reported acute infections or vaccinations. Every donor was a Caucasian adult living in Nashville, Tennessee, USA. CD4+ T cells were enriched by magnetic negative selection; naive cells were then positively selected on CD45RA, and the negative fraction formed the memory subset. Blood was collected by leukapheresis, and PBMCs were isolated by Ficoll-Histopaque density gradient centrifugation and then cryopreserved in liquid nitrogen vapor phase. Purity and quantity of every magnetically sorted T cell population were checked by analytical flow cytometry. From each sorted fraction, genomic DNA was isolated and quantified by UV absorbance on a Nanodrop 2000c. In the case of this clone: The clone's antigen remains unknown. Nothing much larger sits one base from this clone, and base qualities are not available.

Using the deep immunoSEQ assay, multiplex PCR amplified TCR CDR3 regions from genomic DNA. For each cell subset, the extracted genomic DNA was distributed evenly across all wells of several immunoSEQ 96-well plates, and each plate served as one replicate. Each replicate PCR for sorted subsets received about 220 ng genomic DNA, equal to roughly 30,000 T cell genomes. The purified libraries were quantified using a Qubit 3.0 fluorometer, sized with a Bioanalyzer 2100, and then quantified again using the KAPA Library Quantification kit. Each immunoSEQ 96-well plate was sequenced on its own single-read 150-cycle Illumina NextSeq 550 flow cell. For the original study's pipeline: Because the immunoSEQ output included only junctional sequences and no quality scores, the filtering could not be the same as the filtering used for full-length reads. To assign V/J genes and CDR3, sequences were annotated against IMGT germline references using PyIR, a Python wrapper for IgBLAST v1.9. Reads were removed for weak V/J assignments (E-value above 1e-6), missing CDR3, stop codons, out-of-frame junctions, or ambiguous translated residues. V3J clonotypes were defined as sequences sharing an identical inferred V gene, J gene, and CDR3 amino acid sequence. The percentage overlap between two repertoires was calculated by dividing the number of shared unique clonotypes by the size of the smaller repertoire. RTK rarefaction, the Chao1 estimator, and Recon v2.1 estimates of unobserved clonotypes were used to assess repertoire richness. Generation probabilities were computed with OLGA for all TCRbeta clonotypes obtained by the gDNA method from four donors. What TCRdb holds here is the immuneACCESS table cut down to in-frame rearrangements. Part of the clones is not present; checked against another copy, under half of the missing clones reflect an unresolved V gene, and the others are unexplained. Clone size and V and J calls were adopted from that table, with D and trimming inferred from the DNA. The sample yields about 1.5 million clones; 95% to 97% were counted once. The ten largest clones capture about 1% of the sample.

The investigation overall reported the following: Only blood was sampled, and tissue TCR repertoires likely differ from those in blood. About 5% of naive CD4, 3% to 4% of naive CD8, 2.3% of memory CD4, and about 0.4% of memory CD8 clonotypes were shared across several donors. Because the study included only a small number of donors, the genetic and exposure-history diversity represented was limited. Based on pairwise subsampling, the degree of clonotype sharing among donors was expected to be affected by sequencing depth. Larger estimated clonotype richness was generally found for naive subsets than for memory subsets. Higher generation probabilities were observed for clonotypes shared by all four sorted-subset donors than for non-shared clonotypes. Rarefaction of sorted-subset datasets indicated incomplete sequencing despite the large sequencing depth.

This clonotype was obtained from a man under 40 in good health. What was sequenced was naive CD4+ T cells sorted from blood. The sample's cell subset or site label is to be understood as: CD45RA+ positively selected.

The base sequence is TGTGCCAGTAGTATCCATCAAGGACAGGGAAACCAGCCCCAGCATTTT. Its product reads: CASSIHQGQGNQPQHF. The chain is assembled from TRBV19 and TRBJ1-5, with 8 bases matching TRBD1. The CDR3 holds 16 amino acids from the cysteine to the phenylalanine. Just the 48-base CDR3 DNA is kept, in frame starting at base 1. Ends trimmed: V by 3 bases, J by 7 bases; bases unmatched to a gene: 11. CDR1 and CDR2, per the germline V gene (reference sequence), are LNHDA and SQIVND.